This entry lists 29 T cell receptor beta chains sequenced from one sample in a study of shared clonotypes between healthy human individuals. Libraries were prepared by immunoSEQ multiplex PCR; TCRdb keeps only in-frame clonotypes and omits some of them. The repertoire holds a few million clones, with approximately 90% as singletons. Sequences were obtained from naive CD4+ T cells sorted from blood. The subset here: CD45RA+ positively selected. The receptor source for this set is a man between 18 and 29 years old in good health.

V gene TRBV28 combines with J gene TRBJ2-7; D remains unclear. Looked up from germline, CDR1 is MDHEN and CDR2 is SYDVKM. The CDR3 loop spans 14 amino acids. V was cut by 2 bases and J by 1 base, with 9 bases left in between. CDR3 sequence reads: CASSLRPASYEQYF. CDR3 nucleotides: TGTGCCAGCAGTTTACGCCCGGCTTCCTACGAGCAGTACTTC.

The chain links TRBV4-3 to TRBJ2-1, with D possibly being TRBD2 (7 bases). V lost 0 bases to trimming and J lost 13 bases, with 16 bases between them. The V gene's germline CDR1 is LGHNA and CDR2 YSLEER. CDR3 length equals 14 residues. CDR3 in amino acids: CASSQDLAGASQFF. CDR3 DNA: TGCGCCAGCAGCCAAGATTTGGCGGGGGCCTCCCAGTTCTTC.

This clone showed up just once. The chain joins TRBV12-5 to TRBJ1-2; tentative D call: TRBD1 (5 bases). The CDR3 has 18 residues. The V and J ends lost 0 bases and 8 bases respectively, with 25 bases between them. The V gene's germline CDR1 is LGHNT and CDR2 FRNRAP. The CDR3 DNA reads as TGTGCTAGTGGTTTGGTACGGGAGACAGAGGGGTATATGGTCGGCTACACCTTC. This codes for CASGLVRETEGYMVGYTF.

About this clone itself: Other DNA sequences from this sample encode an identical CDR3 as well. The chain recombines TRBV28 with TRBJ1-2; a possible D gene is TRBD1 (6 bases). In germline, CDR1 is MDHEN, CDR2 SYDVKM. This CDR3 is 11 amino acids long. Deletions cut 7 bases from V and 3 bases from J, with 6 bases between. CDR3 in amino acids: CASNRDYGYTF. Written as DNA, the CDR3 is TGTGCCAGCAACAGGGACTATGGCTACACCTTC.

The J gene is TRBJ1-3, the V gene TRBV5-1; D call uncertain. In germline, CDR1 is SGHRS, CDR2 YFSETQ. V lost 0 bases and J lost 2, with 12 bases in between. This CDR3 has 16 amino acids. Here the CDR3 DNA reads TGCGCCAGCAGCTTGGCCACCCCCGGGACTGGAAACACCATATATTTT. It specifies CASSLATPGTGNTIYF.

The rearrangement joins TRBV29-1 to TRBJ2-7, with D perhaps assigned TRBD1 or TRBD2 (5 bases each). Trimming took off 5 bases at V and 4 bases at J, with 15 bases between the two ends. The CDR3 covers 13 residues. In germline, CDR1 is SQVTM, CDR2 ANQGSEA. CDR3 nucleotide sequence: TGCAGCGTTTCGAAGGGACGGATATACGAGCAGTACTTC. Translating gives CSVSKGRIYEQYF.

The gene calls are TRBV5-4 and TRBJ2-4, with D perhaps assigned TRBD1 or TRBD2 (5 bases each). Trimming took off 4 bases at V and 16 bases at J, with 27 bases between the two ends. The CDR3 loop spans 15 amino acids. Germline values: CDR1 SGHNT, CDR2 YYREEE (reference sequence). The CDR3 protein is CASSREPDFTRDPYF. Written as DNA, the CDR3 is TGTGCCAGCAGCCGTGAGCCCGACTTTACCCGGGACCCTTACTTC. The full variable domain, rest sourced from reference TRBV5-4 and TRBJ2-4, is ETGVTQSPTHLIKTRGQQVTLRCSSQSGHNTVSWYQQALGQGPQFIFQYYREEENGRGNFPPRFSGLQFPNYSSELNVNALELDDSALYLCASSREPDFTRDPYFGAGTRLSVL.

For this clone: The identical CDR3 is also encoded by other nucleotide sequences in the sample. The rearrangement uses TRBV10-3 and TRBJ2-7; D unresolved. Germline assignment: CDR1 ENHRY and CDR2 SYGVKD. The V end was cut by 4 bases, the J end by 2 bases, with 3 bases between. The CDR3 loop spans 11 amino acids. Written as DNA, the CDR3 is TGTGCCATCAGTGCGGCCTACGAGCAGTACTTC. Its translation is CAISAAYEQYF.

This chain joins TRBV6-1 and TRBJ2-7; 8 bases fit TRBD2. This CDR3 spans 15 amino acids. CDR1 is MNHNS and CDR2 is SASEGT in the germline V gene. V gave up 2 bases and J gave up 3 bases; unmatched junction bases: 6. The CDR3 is CASSEPSSGSYEQYF. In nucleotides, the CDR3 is TGTGCCAGCAGTGAACCTTCGAGCGGGAGCTACGAGCAGTACTTC.

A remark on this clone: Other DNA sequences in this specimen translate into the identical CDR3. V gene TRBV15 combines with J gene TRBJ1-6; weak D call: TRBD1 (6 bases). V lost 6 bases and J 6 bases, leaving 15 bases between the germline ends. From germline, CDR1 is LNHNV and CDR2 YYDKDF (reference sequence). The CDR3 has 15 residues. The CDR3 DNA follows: TGTGCCACCAGGCTGGGGGGCCAGGGTAATTCACCCCTCCACTTT. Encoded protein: CATRLGGQGNSPLHF.

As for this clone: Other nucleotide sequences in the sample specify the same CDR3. The CDR3 protein is CASRVGQNNEKLFF. Written as DNA, the CDR3 is TGTGCCAGCAGGGTGGGACAGAATAATGAAAAACTGTTTTTT. The chain carries TRBV6-1 and TRBJ1-4; 7 nucleotides match TRBD1. The CDR3 spans 14 residues. Per germline, CDR1 MNHNS and CDR2 SASEGT. Trimming at V came to 6 bases and at J to 4 bases, leaving 5 bases not matched to a gene.

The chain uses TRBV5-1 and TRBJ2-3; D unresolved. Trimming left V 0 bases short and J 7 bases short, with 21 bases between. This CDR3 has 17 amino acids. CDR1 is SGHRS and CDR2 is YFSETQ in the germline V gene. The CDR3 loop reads CASSLGVTPRLSYTQYF. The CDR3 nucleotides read TGCGCCAGCAGCTTGGGGGTTACCCCCAGATTAAGTTATACGCAGTATTTT.

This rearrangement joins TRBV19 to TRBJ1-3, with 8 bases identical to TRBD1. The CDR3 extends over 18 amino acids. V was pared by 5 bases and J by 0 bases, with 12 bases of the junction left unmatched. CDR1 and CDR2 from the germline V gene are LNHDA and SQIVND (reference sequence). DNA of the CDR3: TGTGCCAGTAGTCCCCCGGGACAGGAACGCTACTCTGGAAACACCATATATTTT. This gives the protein CASSPPGQERYSGNTIYF.

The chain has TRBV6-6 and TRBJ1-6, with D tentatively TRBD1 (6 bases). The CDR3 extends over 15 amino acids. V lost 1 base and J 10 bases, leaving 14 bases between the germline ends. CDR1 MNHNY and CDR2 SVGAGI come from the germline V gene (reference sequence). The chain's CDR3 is CASSYYSGERSPLHF. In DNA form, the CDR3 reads TGTGCCAGCAGTTACTACTCAGGGGAGCGCTCACCCCTCCACTTT.

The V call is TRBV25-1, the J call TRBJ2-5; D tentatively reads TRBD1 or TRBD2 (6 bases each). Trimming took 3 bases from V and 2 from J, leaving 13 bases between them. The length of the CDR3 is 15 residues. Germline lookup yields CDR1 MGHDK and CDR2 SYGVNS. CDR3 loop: CASSDPGAVQETQYF. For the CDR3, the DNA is TGTGCCAGCAGTGACCCGGGGGCGGTGCAAGAGACCCAGTACTTC.

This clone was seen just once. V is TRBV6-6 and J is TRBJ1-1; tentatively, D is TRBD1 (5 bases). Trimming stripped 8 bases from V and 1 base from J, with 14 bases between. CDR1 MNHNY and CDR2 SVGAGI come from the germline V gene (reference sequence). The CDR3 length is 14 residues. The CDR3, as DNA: TGTGCCAGCGGGGAAGGGGCAGCGAACACTGAAGCTTTCTTT. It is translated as CASGEGAANTEAFF.

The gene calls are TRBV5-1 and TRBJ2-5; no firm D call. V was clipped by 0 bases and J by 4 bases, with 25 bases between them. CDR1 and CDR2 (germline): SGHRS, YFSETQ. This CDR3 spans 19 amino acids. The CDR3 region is CASSLATGPRASYSETQYF. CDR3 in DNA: TGCGCCAGCAGCTTGGCCACTGGGCCCCGGGCGAGTTATTCAGAGACCCAGTACTTC.

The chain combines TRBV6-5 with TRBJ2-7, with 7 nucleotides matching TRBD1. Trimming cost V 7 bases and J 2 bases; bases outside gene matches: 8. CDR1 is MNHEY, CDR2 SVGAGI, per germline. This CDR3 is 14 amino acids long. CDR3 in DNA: TGTGCCAGCACTCCCGGGACAGCGACCTACGAGCAGTACTTC. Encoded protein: CASTPGTATYEQYF.

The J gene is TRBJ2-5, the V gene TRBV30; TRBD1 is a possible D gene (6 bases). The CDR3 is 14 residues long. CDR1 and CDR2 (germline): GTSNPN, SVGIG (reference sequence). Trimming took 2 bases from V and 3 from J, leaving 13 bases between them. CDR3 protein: CAWSQGPGEETQYF. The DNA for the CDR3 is TGTGCCTGGAGTCAGGGGCCAGGGGAAGAGACCCAGTACTTC.

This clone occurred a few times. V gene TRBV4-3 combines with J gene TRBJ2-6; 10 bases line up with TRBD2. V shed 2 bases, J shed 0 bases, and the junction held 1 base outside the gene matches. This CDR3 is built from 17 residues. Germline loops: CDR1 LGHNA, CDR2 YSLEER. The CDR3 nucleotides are TGCGCCAGCAGCCAACTAGCGGGGGACTCTGGGGCCAACGTCCTGACTTTC. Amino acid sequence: CASSQLAGDSGANVLTF.

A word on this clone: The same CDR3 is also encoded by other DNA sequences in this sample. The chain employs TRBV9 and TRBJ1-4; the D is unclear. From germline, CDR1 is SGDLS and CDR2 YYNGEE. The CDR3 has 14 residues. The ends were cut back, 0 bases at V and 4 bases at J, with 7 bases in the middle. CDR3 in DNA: TGTGCCAGCAGCGTAGAGGGCCTTAATGAAAAACTGTTTTTT. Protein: CASSVEGLNEKLFF.

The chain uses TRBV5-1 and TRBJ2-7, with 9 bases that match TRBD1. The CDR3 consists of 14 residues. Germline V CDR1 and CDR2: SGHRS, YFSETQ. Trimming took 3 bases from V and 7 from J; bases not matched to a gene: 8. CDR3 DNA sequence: TGCGCCAGCAGCTCGGGACAGGGAGTTGGGGAGCAGTACTTC. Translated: CASSSGQGVGEQYF. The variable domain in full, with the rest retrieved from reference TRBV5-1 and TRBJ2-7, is KAGVTQTPRYLIKTRGQQVTLSCSPISGHRSVSWYQQTPGQGLQFLFEYFSETQRNKGNFPGRFSGRQFSNSRSEMNVSTLELGDSALYLCASSSGQGVGEQYFGPGTRLTVT.

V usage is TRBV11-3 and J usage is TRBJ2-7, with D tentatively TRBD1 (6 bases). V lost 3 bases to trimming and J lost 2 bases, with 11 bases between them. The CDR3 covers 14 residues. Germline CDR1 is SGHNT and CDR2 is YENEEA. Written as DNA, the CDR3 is TGTGCCAGCAGCTTGGAACAGGGAGCCTACGAGCAGTACTTC. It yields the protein CASSLEQGAYEQYF.

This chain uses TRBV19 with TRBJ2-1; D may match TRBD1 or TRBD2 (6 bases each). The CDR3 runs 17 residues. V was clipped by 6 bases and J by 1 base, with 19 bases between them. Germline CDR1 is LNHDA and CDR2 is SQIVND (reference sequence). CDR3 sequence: CASRGQFRGGSYNEQFF. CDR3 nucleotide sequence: TGTGCCAGTAGGGGACAATTCCGAGGGGGGTCCTACAATGAGCAGTTCTTC. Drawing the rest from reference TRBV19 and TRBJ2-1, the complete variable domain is DGGITQSPKYLFRKEGQNVTLSCEQNLNHDAMYWYRQDPGQGLRLIYYSQIVNDFQKGDIAEGYSVSREKKESFPLTVTSAQKNPTAFYLCASRGQFRGGSYNEQFFGPGTRLTVL.

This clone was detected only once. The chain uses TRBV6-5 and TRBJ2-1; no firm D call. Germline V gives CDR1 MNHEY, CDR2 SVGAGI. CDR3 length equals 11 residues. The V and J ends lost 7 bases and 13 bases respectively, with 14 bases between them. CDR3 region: CASNNGLIQFF. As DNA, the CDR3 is TGTGCCAGCAACAACGGGCTGATACAGTTCTTC.

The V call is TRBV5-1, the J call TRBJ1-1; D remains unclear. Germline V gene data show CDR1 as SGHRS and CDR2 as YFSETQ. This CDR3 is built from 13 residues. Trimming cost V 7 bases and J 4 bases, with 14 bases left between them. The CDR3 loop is CASGKEGGTEAFF. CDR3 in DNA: TGCGCCAGCGGGAAAGAAGGAGGCACTGAAGCTTTCTTT.

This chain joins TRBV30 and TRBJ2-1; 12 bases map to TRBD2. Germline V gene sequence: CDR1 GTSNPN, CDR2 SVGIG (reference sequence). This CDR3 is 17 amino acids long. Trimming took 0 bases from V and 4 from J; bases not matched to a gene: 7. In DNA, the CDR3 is TGTGCCTGGAGTGTGACCCGGACTAGCGGGGTATACAATGAGCAGTTCTTC. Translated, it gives CAWSVTRTSGVYNEQFF. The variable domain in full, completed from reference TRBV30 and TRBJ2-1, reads SQTIHQWPATLVQPVGSPLSLECTVEGTSNPNLYWYRQAAGRGLQLLFYSVGIGQISSEVPQNLSASRPQDRQFILSSKKLLLSDSGFYLCAWSVTRTSGVYNEQFFGPGTRLTVL.

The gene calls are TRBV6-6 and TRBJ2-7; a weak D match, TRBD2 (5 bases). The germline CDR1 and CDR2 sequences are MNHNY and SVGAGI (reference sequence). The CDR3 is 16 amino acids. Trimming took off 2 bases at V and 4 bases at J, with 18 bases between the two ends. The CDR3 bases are TGTGCCAGCAGTTACACACTGACGGGATCTGGGTACGAGCAGTACTTC. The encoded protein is CASSYTLTGSGYEQYF.

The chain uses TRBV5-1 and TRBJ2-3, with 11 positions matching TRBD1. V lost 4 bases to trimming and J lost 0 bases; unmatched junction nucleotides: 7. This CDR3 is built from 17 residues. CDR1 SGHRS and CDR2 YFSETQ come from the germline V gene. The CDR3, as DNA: TGCGCCAGCAGCGGCCTCCGGGACAGGGGGAGCACAGATACGCAGTATTTT. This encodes CASSGLRDRGSTDTQYF.